This T cell receptor beta chain stems from a study of T cells in Graves' hyperthyroidism and ophthalmopathy. CDR3 size: 15 residues. Germline CDR1 MDHEN, CDR2 SYDVKM. The V end lost 5 bases, the J end lost 4 bases, and 15 bases lay between the germline ends. In this sample, this clonotype turned up a few times. TCR beta CDR3 sequences were amplified from RNA transcripts. HTBI primers were used for first-round RT-PCR of the TCR CDR3. A single record per CDR3 protein comes from TCRdb applying MiXCR to the multiplex PCR reads. Found here are about 560,000 distinct CDR3 sequences, approximately 16% of them singletons; the top ten hold around 19%.

This clonotype was sampled from a woman between 18 and 29 years old with Graves' hyperthyroidism. Sequenced material: blood. V usage is TRBV28 and J usage is TRBJ1-5; D remains ambiguous. For the CDR3, the DNA is TGTGCCAGCAGTCTTCGAAAAGGGCAAAATCAGCCCCAGCATTTT. Encoded protein: CASSLRKGQNQPQHF.